This passage covers 27 T cell receptor beta chains from one sample sequenced in a study of blood T cell repertoires in COVID-19. This table comes from immunoSEQ multiplex PCR, and its TCRdb copy is limited to in-frame clones, with some not included. Of roughly 400,000 clones in the sample, about 88% were seen once. The source material was PBMCs or T cells enriched from blood (not recorded which). Receptor source: a woman between 18 and 29 years old who had been exposed to COVID-19.

CDR3 nucleotide sequence: TGTGCCAGCAGCTTCATTCCGGGATCGGCTAACTATGGCTACACCTTC. It yields the protein CASSFIPGSANYGYTF. The gene calls are TRBV7-2 and TRBJ1-2; no reliable D call. This CDR3 region has 16 residues. Germline V gene data show CDR1 as SGHTA and CDR2 as FQGNSA. V was shortened by 3 bases and J by 0 bases, with 14 bases between the two germline ends.

The rearrangement joins TRBV5-1 to TRBJ2-5, with D unclear. With 0 bases removed from V and 5 bases from J, the gap between germline ends came to 11 bases. CDR3 length: 14 amino acids. Germline values: CDR1 SGHRS, CDR2 YFSETQ. The CDR3 spells CASSLARTGETQYF. The CDR3 region has the DNA TGCGCCAGCAGCTTGGCTCGCACTGGTGAGACCCAGTACTTC.

This chain links TRBV2 with TRBJ1-1, with 7 positions matching TRBD1. Unmatched junction bases numbered 7, after V lost 7 bases and J lost 5 bases. Germline V gives CDR1 SNHLY, CDR2 FYNNEI. There are 13 residues in the CDR3. The CDR3 DNA reads as TGTGCCAGCATCCCAGCCAGGGGGACTGAAGCTTTCTTT. Translated: CASIPARGTEAFF.

V and J are TRBV4-2 and TRBJ2-7; 7 nucleotides align to TRBD2. CDR3 length equals 15 residues. V shed 3 bases, J shed 0 bases, and the junction held 5 bases outside the gene matches. From germline, CDR1 is LGHNA and CDR2 YNFKEQ. The CDR3 DNA reads as TGTGCCAGCAGCCATGACAAGCGGGGCTCCTACGAGCAGTACTTC. Protein: CASSHDKRGSYEQYF.

Here the CDR3 DNA reads TGTGCCAGCAGCCAAGTGGGCATAAGCACTGAAGCTTTCTTT. Encoded protein: CASSQVGISTEAFF. V and J are TRBV3-1 (or the pseudogene TRBV3-2) and TRBJ1-1, with unresolved D. Between the trimmed V and J ends, which lost 1 base and 4 bases, there was a span of 10 bases. The CDR3 runs to 14 residues. Germline CDR1 LGHDT, CDR2 YNNKEL (reference sequence).

This clone was counted a single time. The chain links TRBV5-1 to TRBJ2-7, with TRBD1 matching 8 bases. V was clipped by 4 bases and J by 3 bases; unmatched bases: 6. The CDR3 has 14 residues. Germline CDR1 and CDR2: SGHRS and YFSETQ. The CDR3 spells CASSPTGTGYEQYF. In DNA, the CDR3 is TGCGCCAGCAGCCCCACCGGGACAGGCTACGAGCAGTACTTC.

The genes are TRBV28 and TRBJ1-1, with TRBD1 matching 7 bases. V trimming: 5 bases; J trimming: 6 bases; junction bases outside the gene matches: 9. The CDR3 consists of 14 residues. In germline, CDR1 is MDHEN, CDR2 SYDVKM. CDR3 coding DNA: TGTGCCAGCAGTCCGTGGACAGGAAGGTCTGAAGCTTTCTTT. Translated: CASSPWTGRSEAFF.

This chain uses TRBV28 with TRBJ1-2; TRBD1 agrees at 7 bases. Germline V gives CDR1 MDHEN, CDR2 SYDVKM. The CDR3 contains 12 residues. V shed 7 bases and J 9 bases; nucleotides not matched to a gene: 8. The CDR3 DNA reads as TGTGCCAGCACTCGACAGGGAGTCAGCTACACCTTC. Protein sequence: CASTRQGVSYTF.

The rearrangement uses TRBV28 and TRBJ2-3; 12 nucleotides align to TRBD2. The V gene's germline CDR1 is MDHEN and CDR2 SYDVKM. The junction had 3 bases not matched to a gene; V was cut back by 6 bases and J by 5 bases. The CDR3 has 14 amino acids. CDR3 in DNA: TGTGCCAGCAGCGGACTAGCGGGATTAGATACGCAGTATTTT. Translated, it gives CASSGLAGLDTQYF.

V gene TRBV2 combines with J gene TRBJ2-7; D not resolved. Trimming took 6 bases from V and 8 from J, leaving 20 bases between them. The CDR3 contains 14 residues. The V gene's germline CDR1 is SNHLY and CDR2 FYNNEI. The CDR3 loop reads CASRSNGLLSQQYF. The CDR3 region has the DNA TGTGCCAGCAGATCCAATGGGTTACTTAGCCAGCAGTACTTC.

This clone was found many times. This chain joins TRBV3-1 (or the pseudogene TRBV3-2) and TRBJ1-2; D is undetermined. Looked up from germline, CDR1 is LGHDT and CDR2 is YNNKEL (reference sequence). CDR3 length equals 14 residues. Trimming removed 3 bases from V and 1 base from J, with 9 bases in between. The CDR3 here is CASSHRYGNYGYTF. CDR3 DNA: TGTGCCAGCAGCCATAGATATGGTAACTATGGCTACACCTTC.

In its sample, this clone was seen a few times. V usage is TRBV7-9 and J usage is TRBJ1-5; D call uncertain. The V end lost 3 bases, the J end lost 0 bases, and 9 bases lay between the germline ends. Germline V CDR1 and CDR2: SEHNR, FQNEAQ (reference sequence). The CDR3 is 15 residues long. The chain's CDR3 is CASSLDGLSNQPQHF. As DNA, the CDR3 is TGTGCCAGCAGCTTGGACGGACTTAGCAATCAGCCCCAGCATTTT.

CDR3 DNA sequence: TGTGCCAGCAGTTCAAGGCCGGGACAGGGGATATCCAATGAGCAGTTCTTC. Translated: CASSSRPGQGISNEQFF. The V and J genes are TRBV28 and TRBJ2-1; 10 bases align to TRBD1. Germline V gene sequence: CDR1 MDHEN, CDR2 SYDVKM. This CDR3 is 17 amino acids long. Trimming at V came to 4 bases and at J to 6 bases, leaving 12 bases not matched to a gene. Complete variable domain (other parts from reference TRBV28 and TRBJ2-1): DVKVTQSSRYLVKRTGEKVFLECVQDMDHENMFWYRQDPGLGLRLIYFSYDVKMKEKGDIPEGYSVSREKKERFSLILESASTNQTSMYLCASSSRPGQGISNEQFFGPGTRLTVL.

This clone was found once. The gene calls are TRBV27 and TRBJ2-6, with D uncertain. The CDR3 loop spans 14 amino acids. Germline CDR1 and CDR2: MNHEY and SMNVEV (reference sequence). Trimming stripped 7 bases from V and 4 bases from J, with 11 bases between. The CDR3 reads CASNSLSGANVLTF. CDR3 nucleotide sequence: TGTGCCAGCAACTCCCTTTCCGGGGCCAACGTCCTGACTTTC. The complete variable domain, with remaining parts taken from reference TRBV27 and TRBJ2-6, reads EAQVTQNPRYLITVTGKKLTVTCSQNMNHEYMSWYRQDPGLGLRQIYYSMNVEVTDKGDVPEGYKVSRKEKRNFPLILESPSPNQTSLYFCASNSLSGANVLTFGAGSRLTVL.

The genes are TRBV28 and TRBJ1-4; 11 nucleotides match TRBD1. Germline trimming cut 5 bases from V and 8 bases from J; bases unmatched to any gene: 10. This CDR3 has 16 amino acids. Per the germline V gene, CDR1 is MDHEN and CDR2 is SYDVKM. The CDR3 sequence: CASSQYRTGGAEKLFF. The CDR3 DNA reads as TGTGCCAGCAGTCAGTATCGGACAGGGGGCGCCGAAAAACTGTTTTTT.

This clone was counted a single time. The rearrangement uses TRBV6-5 and TRBJ2-7; 7 nucleotides agree with TRBD2. The CDR3 is made up of 15 amino acids. Germline trimming cut 0 bases from V and 2 bases from J; bases unmatched to any gene: 4. The V gene's germline CDR1 is MNHEY and CDR2 SVGAGI. In DNA form, the CDR3 reads TGTGCCAGCAGTTACTCTGGCGGGGGTCCCTACGAGCAGTACTTC. Protein: CASSYSGGGPYEQYF.

V is TRBV6-1 and J is TRBJ1-5; TRBD1 matches at 7 bases. The V segment lost 4 bases and the J segment 1 base; nucleotides outside the gene matches: 7. Germline-derived CDR1 and CDR2 are MNHNS and SASEGT. The CDR3 length is 16 residues. The DNA for the CDR3 is TGTGCCAGCAGTGTTACAGGGGTCCTCAGCAATCAGCCCCAGCATTTT. As protein: CASSVTGVLSNQPQHF.

This rearrangement joins TRBV18 to TRBJ2-1, with D tentatively TRBD2 (6 bases). There are 14 residues in the CDR3. Germline CDR1 reads KGHSH; CDR2 reads LQKENI. Deletions cut 2 bases from V and 3 bases from J, with 8 bases between. The CDR3 bases are TGTGCCAGCTCACCAGCGGGGATCTACAATGAGCAGTTCTTC. This sequence encodes CASSPAGIYNEQFF.

The rearrangement joins TRBV24-1 to TRBJ2-3; 15 nucleotides agree with TRBD2. J gave up 3 bases and V 6 bases, and 9 bases lay outside the gene matches. The CDR3 runs to 18 residues. Germline CDR1 is KGHDR and CDR2 is SFDVKD. The CDR3 DNA reads as TGTGCCACCAGTCAAGGACTAGCGGGAGGGCCGGGGACAGATACGCAGTATTTT. Amino acid sequence: CATSQGLAGGPGTDTQYF.

The chain employs TRBV10-1 and TRBJ1-5; D ambiguous. Germline V CDR1 and CDR2: WNHNN, SYGVQD (reference sequence). This CDR3 has 13 residues. CDR3 residues: CAGNADGNQPQHF. The CDR3 DNA reads TGCGCGGGTAATGCGGATGGCAATCAGCCCCAGCATTTT.

The chain recombines TRBV2 with TRBJ2-7; 12 bases match TRBD2. V lost 4 bases to trimming and J lost 3 bases; unmatched junction nucleotides: 10. Germline V gives CDR1 SNHLY, CDR2 FYNNEI. The CDR3 sequence is 17 residues long. The CDR3 DNA sequence: TGTGCCAGCAGTGTACCTTCTAGCGGGAGGGGGAGCTACGAGCAGTACTTC. Protein: CASSVPSSGRGSYEQYF.

This clone was counted only a few times. This sequence joins TRBV15 and TRBJ1-4; 10 bases align to TRBD1. Trimming removed 3 bases from V and 0 bases from J; junction bases left unmatched: 7. CDR3 length: 18 amino acids. Looked up from germline, CDR1 is LNHNV and CDR2 is YYDKDF (reference sequence). In DNA, the CDR3 is TGTGCCACCAGCAGTGACCGGGACAGGGGTTCAACTAATGAAAAACTGTTTTTT. It yields the protein CATSSDRDRGSTNEKLFF.

This clone was seen a handful of times. The chain joins TRBV23-1 to TRBJ2-1; maybe TRBD2 (6 bases). TRBV23-1 is an ORF, and what it does is uncertain. V was clipped by 2 bases and J by 0 bases, with 11 bases between them. CDR3 length: 16 amino acids. CDR3 bases: TGCGCCAGCAGTCAAGCCGTAGCGGACTCCTACAATGAGCAGTTCTTC. Its translation: CASSQAVADSYNEQFF.

Note on this clone: The same CDR3 arises from other DNA sequences in this sample as well. The rearrangement uses TRBV7-2 and TRBJ1-5, with unresolved D. V lost 1 base to trimming and J lost 4 bases, with 5 bases between them. The CDR3 is 13 amino acids. The germline gives CDR1 SGHTA, CDR2 FQGNSA. The CDR3 DNA reads TGTGCCAGCAGCTTAGAGCGGAATCAGCCCCAGCATTTT. Its translation is CASSLERNQPQHF.

V and J are TRBV13 and TRBJ1-2, with D unresolved. Per germline, CDR1 PRHDT and CDR2 FYEKMQ (reference sequence). This CDR3 spans 13 amino acids. V lost 5 bases and J 4 bases, leaving 11 bases between the germline ends. Here the CDR3 DNA reads TGTGCCAGCAGCCCAGAGGAGGGCTATGGCTACACCTTC. Its translation is CASSPEEGYGYTF.

This clone was seen just once. This chain links TRBV28 with TRBJ1-1, with D tentatively TRBD1 (6 bases). The CDR3 spans 15 residues. Germline assignment: CDR1 MDHEN and CDR2 SYDVKM. Deletions cut 5 bases from V and 0 bases from J, with 13 bases between. The CDR3 loop reads CASSTGQYLNTEAFF. As DNA, the CDR3 is TGTGCCAGCAGTACTGGACAGTACTTGAACACTGAAGCTTTCTTT.

This chain connects TRBV23-1 to TRBJ2-7, with a possible D match to TRBD1 (6 bases). TRBV23-1 is an open reading frame, and its role is uncertain. The CDR3 extends over 13 amino acids. Trimming removed 7 bases at V and 6 bases at J, with 16 bases between. The CDR3, as DNA: TGCGCCAGCAAATCCCCCGGGACACTCGAGCAGTACTTC. This sequence encodes CASKSPGTLEQYF.